What follows describes a single T cell receptor (beta chain). Its antigen is unknown. Donation came from healthy Caucasian individuals in Russia who were aged about 6 to 100. The study isolated at least 7 million PBMCs from each sample. The sample is drawn from a study of blood T cells in healthy people across ages. Germline V gives CDR1 MDHEN, CDR2 SYDVKM. The CDR3 is 17 residues long. V was cut by 7 bases and J by 0 bases, with 21 bases left in between. Then a second PCR, running roughly 7 to 11 cycles, was carried out with a sample-barcoded 5' primer and a J-beta primer mix. Each CDR3 protein gets one entry after TCRdb re-called the 5' RACE reads with MiXCR. The sample has 1.5 million to 2 million distinct CDR3 sequences, 25% to 30% seen once. Overall study findings and caveats: Diversity figures based on one million T cells were deemed too low. Expanded clonotype shifts may have been confounded, as the donors had an unknown CMV status.

The receptor comes from a woman aged 30 to 39 in good health. The chain has TRBV28 and TRBJ1-2; maybe TRBD1 (6 bases). Sequences were obtained from blood. CDR3 region: CASKPFATGPANYGYTF. The CDR3 coding sequence is TGTGCCAGCAAACCCTTCGCGACAGGTCCAGCTAACTATGGCTACACCTTC.